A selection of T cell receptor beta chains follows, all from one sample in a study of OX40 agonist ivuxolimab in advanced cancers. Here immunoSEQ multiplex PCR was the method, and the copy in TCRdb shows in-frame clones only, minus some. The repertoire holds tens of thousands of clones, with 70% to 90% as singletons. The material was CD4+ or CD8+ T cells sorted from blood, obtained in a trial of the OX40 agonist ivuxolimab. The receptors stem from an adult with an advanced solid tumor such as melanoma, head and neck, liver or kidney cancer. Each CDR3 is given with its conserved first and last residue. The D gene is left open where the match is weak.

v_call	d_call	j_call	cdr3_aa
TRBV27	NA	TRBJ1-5	CASKYSSGSRPQHF
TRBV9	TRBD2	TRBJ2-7	CASSAGTSGTYEQYF
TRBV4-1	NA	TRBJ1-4	CASSLIWVPPTNEKLFF
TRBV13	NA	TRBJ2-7	CASSQDYHEQYF
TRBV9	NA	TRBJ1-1	CASSVAGRGGTEAFF
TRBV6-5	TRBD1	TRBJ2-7	CASSYSDRPYEQYF
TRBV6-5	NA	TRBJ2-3	CASSLRGTSTDTQYF
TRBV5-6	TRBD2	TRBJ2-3	CASSSGLAVNTQYF
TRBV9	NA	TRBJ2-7	CASSVAGSGYEQYF
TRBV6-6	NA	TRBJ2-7	CASSYGTSEQYF
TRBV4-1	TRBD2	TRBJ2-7	CASSTGTSATYEQYF
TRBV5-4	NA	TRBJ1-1	CASSPQTGEAFF
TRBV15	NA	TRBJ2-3	CATSRDPLATDTQYF
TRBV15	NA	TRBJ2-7	CATRSGHSYEQYF